One sample yielded the 15 T cell receptor beta chains listed below, sequenced in a study of T-cell reconstitution after alpha-beta-depleted transplantation in children. Unique molecular identifiers were used in preparing the TCRbeta library. A single record per CDR3 protein comes from TCRdb applying MiXCR to the PCR reads. The top ten clones hold 3.3% of a sample with some 500,000 distinct CDR3 sequences, approximately 20% of them seen once. The material was PBMCs from the stem cell graft donor, obtained from the stem cell graft. The receptor set was obtained from a human donor who donated a stem cell graft to a child with acute lymphoblastic leukemia.

The J gene is TRBJ2-1, the V gene TRBV5-1; 11 bases map to TRBD1. Looked up from germline, CDR1 is SGHRS and CDR2 is YFSETQ. V lost 0 bases and J lost 8; bases outside the gene matches: 7. This CDR3 is 16 amino acids long. In DNA form, the CDR3 reads TGCGCCAGCAGCTTGGTGGGGACAGGGGGTCTTGATGAGCAGTTCTTC. Translated, it gives CASSLVGTGGLDEQFF.

The chain carries TRBV12-3 or TRBV12-4 and TRBJ2-5; D call uncertain. CDR3 length equals 12 residues. The germline V and J ends were trimmed by 7 bases and 7 bases, with 13 bases remaining between them. The CDR3 is CASTPGSGTQYF. The CDR3 coding sequence is TGTGCCAGCACCCCCGGGTCGGGGACCCAGTACTTC.

This clonotype was observed a handful of times. The J gene is TRBJ2-1, the V gene TRBV11-2, with D uncertain. V lost 5 bases, J lost 4 bases, and 15 bases lay in between. Germline loops: CDR1 SGHAT, CDR2 FQNNGV. The CDR3 runs 15 residues. CDR3 sequence (DNA): TGTGCCAGCAGCCCCCGGTCGACCCTTTACAATGAGCAGTTCTTC. Translation: CASSPRSTLYNEQFF.

This chain links TRBV7-3 with TRBJ2-1; 13 nucleotides agree with TRBD2. The CDR3 loop spans 15 amino acids. J gave up 8 bases and V 3 bases, and 4 bases lay outside the gene matches. Germline CDR1 reads SGHTA; CDR2 reads FQGTGA. CDR3 DNA: TGTGCCAGCAGCTTGGGACTAGCGGGATGGTATGAGCAGTTCTTC. Translating gives CASSLGLAGWYEQFF.

This clonotype was observed a handful of times. The rearrangement joins TRBV2 to TRBJ1-4; D gene uncertain. V lost 2 bases and J lost 5, with 3 bases in between. CDR3 length equals 12 residues. Germline V gene data show CDR1 as SNHLY and CDR2 as FYNNEI. CDR3: CASSERNEKLFF. The CDR3 DNA is TGTGCCAGCAGTGAAAGGAATGAAAAACTGTTTTTT.

The V and J genes are TRBV15 and TRBJ1-2; no firm D call. The CDR3 is 13 amino acids. Per the germline V gene, CDR1 is LNHNV and CDR2 is YYDKDF (reference sequence). Trimming left V 1 base short and J 2 bases short, with 5 bases between. Written as DNA, the CDR3 is TGTGCCACCAGCAGAGTCAGGAACTATGGCTACACCTTC. Translated, it gives CATSRVRNYGYTF. Using reference TRBV15 and TRBJ1-2 for the parts outside the CDR3, the full variable domain is DAMVIQNPRYQVTQFGKPVTLSCSQTLNHNVMYWYQQKSSQAPKLLFHYYDKDFNNEADTPDNFQSRRPNTSFCFLDIRSPGLGDTAMYLCATSRVRNYGYTFGSGTRLTVV.

The chain joins TRBV5-1 to TRBJ2-2; D not resolved. The CDR3 length is 12 residues. Germline V CDR1 and CDR2: SGHRS, YFSETQ. The ends were cut back, 5 bases at V and 2 bases at J, with 4 bases in the middle. In DNA, the CDR3 is TGCGCCAGCAGGTCTAACACCGGGGAGCTGTTTTTT. Its protein product is CASRSNTGELFF.

This rearrangement joins TRBV5-1 to TRBJ2-1; 9 bases are a match to TRBD1. This CDR3 has 15 residues. With 0 bases clipped from V and 6 bases from J, the junction kept 4 bases outside the gene matches. Germline values: CDR1 SGHRS, CDR2 YFSETQ. CDR3 sequence reads: CASSLVVGQGNEQFF. Written as DNA, the CDR3 is TGCGCCAGCAGCTTGGTGGTGGGACAGGGCAATGAGCAGTTCTTC. Supplemented by reference TRBV5-1 and TRBJ2-1, the full variable domain reads KAGVTQTPRYLIKTRGQQVTLSCSPISGHRSVSWYQQTPGQGLQFLFEYFSETQRNKGNFPGRFSGRQFSNSRSEMNVSTLELGDSALYLCASSLVVGQGNEQFFGPGTRLTVL.

The chain couples TRBV14 to TRBJ2-7; D call uncertain. Germline V gene lookup returns CDR1 SGHDN and CDR2 FVKESK. The CDR3 is made up of 14 amino acids. The V end was cut by 0 bases, the J end by 5 bases, with 11 bases between. CDR3 sequence: CASSQDLGFDEQYF. The CDR3 DNA is TGTGCCAGCAGCCAAGATTTGGGATTCGACGAGCAGTACTTC.

This chain connects TRBV5-6 to TRBJ2-7; no definite D call. The CDR3 extends over 15 amino acids. The V end was cut by 0 bases, the J end by 6 bases, with 16 bases between. CDR1 is SGHDT, CDR2 YYEEEE, per germline. CDR3 residues: CASSLAAYRTGEQYF. CDR3 DNA sequence: TGTGCCAGCAGCTTGGCGGCTTATCGTACTGGCGAGCAGTACTTC. Based on the CDR3 plus reference TRBV5-6 and TRBJ2-7, the full variable domain is DAGVTQSPTHLIKTRGQQVTLRCSPKSGHDTVSWYQQALGQGPQFIFQYYEEEERQRGNFPDRFSGHQFPNYSSELNVNALLLGDSALYLCASSLAAYRTGEQYFGPGTRLTVT.

This clonotype was counted only a few times. The chain links TRBV20-1 to TRBJ2-7, with 10 bases matching TRBD2. From germline, CDR1 is DFQATT and CDR2 SNEGSKA (reference sequence). V lost 2 bases, J lost 3 bases, and 7 bases stayed unmatched. The CDR3 contains 15 residues. The CDR3 spells CSARQLAGSFYEQYF. CDR3 DNA: TGCAGTGCTAGACAACTAGCGGGATCTTTCTACGAGCAGTACTTC.

This chain joins TRBV6-1 and TRBJ1-4; perhaps TRBD1 as D (6 bases). V gave up 5 bases and J gave up 3 bases, with 19 bases separating them. Germline V gene sequence: CDR1 MNHNS, CDR2 SASEGT. The CDR3 sequence is 17 residues long. The CDR3: CASSPRVGTSANEKLFF. Here the CDR3 DNA reads TGTGCCAGCAGTCCCCGAGTCGGGACATCGGCTAATGAAAAACTGTTTTTT.

This clonotype was counted a few times. The rearrangement uses TRBV7-8 and TRBJ2-7; 11 bases are a match to TRBD2. This CDR3 contains 16 residues. V shed 5 bases, J shed 1 base, and the junction held 7 bases outside the gene matches. CDR1 is SGHVS, CDR2 FQNEAQ, per germline. The CDR3 DNA reads TGTGCCAGCAGCGGCGGACTAGCGGGTACTTCCTACGAGCAGTACTTC. This encodes CASSGGLAGTSYEQYF.

V is TRBV27 and J is TRBJ2-7; possibly TRBD1 for D (6 bases). Germline CDR1 and CDR2: MNHEY and SMNVEV (reference sequence). The CDR3 is 14 amino acids. The germline V and J ends were trimmed by 6 bases and 2 bases, with 14 bases remaining between them. CDR3 DNA sequence: TGTGCCAGCAGCTCCGGGACACGAGCCTACGAGCAGTACTTC. It specifies CASSSGTRAYEQYF.

J is TRBJ2-5 and V is TRBV5-1, with D perhaps TRBD2 (5 bases). The CDR3 totals 15 residues. The germline CDR1 and CDR2 sequences are SGHRS and YFSETQ. V lost 0 bases and J 2 bases, leaving 11 bases between the germline ends. The CDR3 spells CASSLAVGSQETQYF. The CDR3 coding sequence is TGCGCCAGCAGCTTGGCGGTAGGGAGTCAAGAGACCCAGTACTTC.